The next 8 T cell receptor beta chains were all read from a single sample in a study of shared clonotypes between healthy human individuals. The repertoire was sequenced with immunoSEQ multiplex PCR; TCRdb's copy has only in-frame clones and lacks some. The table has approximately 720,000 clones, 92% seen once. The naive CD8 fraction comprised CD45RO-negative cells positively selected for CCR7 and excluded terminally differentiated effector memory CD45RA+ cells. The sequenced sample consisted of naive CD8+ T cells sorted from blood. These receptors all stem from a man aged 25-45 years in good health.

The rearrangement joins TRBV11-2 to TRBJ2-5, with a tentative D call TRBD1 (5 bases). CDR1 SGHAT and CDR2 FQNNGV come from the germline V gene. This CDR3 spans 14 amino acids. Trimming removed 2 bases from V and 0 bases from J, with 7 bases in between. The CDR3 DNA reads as TGTGCCAGCAGCTTAACAGGAGACCAAGAGACCCAGTACTTC. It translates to CASSLTGDQETQYF.

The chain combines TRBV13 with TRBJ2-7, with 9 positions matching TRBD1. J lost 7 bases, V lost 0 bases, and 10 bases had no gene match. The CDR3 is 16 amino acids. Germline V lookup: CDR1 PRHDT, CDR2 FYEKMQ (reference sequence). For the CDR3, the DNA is TGTGCCAGCAGCTTAGGGGGGACAGGGAAATCGCAAGAGCAGTACTTC. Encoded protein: CASSLGGTGKSQEQYF.

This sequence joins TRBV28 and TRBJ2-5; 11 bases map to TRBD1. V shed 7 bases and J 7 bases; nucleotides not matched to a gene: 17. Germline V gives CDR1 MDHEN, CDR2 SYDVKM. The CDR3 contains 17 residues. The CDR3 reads CASTGTGGQFTLGTQYF. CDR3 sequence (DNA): TGTGCCAGCACCGGGACAGGGGGTCAGTTTACACTGGGGACCCAGTACTTC.

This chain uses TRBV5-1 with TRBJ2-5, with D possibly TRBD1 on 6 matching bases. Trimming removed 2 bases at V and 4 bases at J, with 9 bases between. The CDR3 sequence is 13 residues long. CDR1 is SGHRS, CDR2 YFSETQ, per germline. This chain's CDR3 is CASSLTGSETQYF. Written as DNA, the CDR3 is TGCGCCAGCAGCTTAACAGGGTCAGAGACCCAGTACTTC.

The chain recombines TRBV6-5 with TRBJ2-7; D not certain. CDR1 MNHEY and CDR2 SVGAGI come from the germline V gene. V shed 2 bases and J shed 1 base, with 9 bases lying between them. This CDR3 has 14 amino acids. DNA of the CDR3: TGTGCCAGCAGTTACGGTTGGGGTTCCTACGAGCAGTACTTC. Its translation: CASSYGWGSYEQYF.

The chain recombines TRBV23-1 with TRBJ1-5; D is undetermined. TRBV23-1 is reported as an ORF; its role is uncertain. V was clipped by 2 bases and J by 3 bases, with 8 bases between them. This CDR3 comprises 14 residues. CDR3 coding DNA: TGCGCCAGCAGTCAAGTGTCCGCCAATCAGCCCCAGCATTTT. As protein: CASSQVSANQPQHF.

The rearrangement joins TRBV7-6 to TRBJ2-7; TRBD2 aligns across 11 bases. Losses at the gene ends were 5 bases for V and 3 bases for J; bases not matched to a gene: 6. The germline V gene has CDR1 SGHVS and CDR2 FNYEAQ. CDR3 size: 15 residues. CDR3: CASSRRLAGFYEQYF. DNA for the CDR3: TGTGCCAGCAGCCGGCGACTAGCGGGATTCTACGAGCAGTACTTC. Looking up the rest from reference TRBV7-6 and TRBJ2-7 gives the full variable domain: GAGVSQSPRYKVTKRGQDVALRCDPISGHVSLYWYRQALGQGPEFLTYFNYEAQQDKSGLPNDRFSAERPEGSISTLTIQRTEQRDSAMYRCASSRRLAGFYEQYFGPGTRLTVT.

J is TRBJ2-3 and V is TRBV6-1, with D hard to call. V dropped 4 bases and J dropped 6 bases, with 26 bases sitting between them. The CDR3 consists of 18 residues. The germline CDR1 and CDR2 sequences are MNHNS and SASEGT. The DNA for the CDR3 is TGTGCCAGCAGTGCTTTTTGGGCAGGCTCGTCCCGTTTGGATACGCAGTATTTT. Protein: CASSAFWAGSSRLDTQYF.